The rows below give T cell receptor beta chains drawn from one sample of a study of cytomegalovirus exposure and HLA in healthy donors. Assay: immunoSEQ multiplex PCR; the TCRdb copy retains only in-frame clones and omits some. In the table there are over 150,000 clones, over 75% of which are singletons. Specimen: PBMCs. All receptors come from a woman in her thirties in good health and CMV-seronegative. Both conserved end residues are part of each CDR3. A D gene is named only where the DNA matches it firmly. Size values are once, few and many counts, or a class for expanded clones, and some rows have none.

J: TRBJ2-7
V: TRBV10-3
D: TRBD1
size: .
CDR3: CATSRDRAHYEQYF
DNA: TGTGCCACCTCCCGGGACAGGGCTCACTACGAGCAGTACTTC

J: TRBJ2-7
V: TRBV6-1
D: TRBD2
size: .
CDR3: CASSVSGGTYEQYF
DNA: TGTGCCAGCAGTGTTAGCGGGGGAACCTACGAGCAGTACTTC

J: TRBJ2-1
V: TRBV5-1
D: TRBD2
size: .
CDR3: CASSLNLRLAASEQFF
DNA: TGCGCCAGCAGCTTGAATCTGCGGCTAGCGGCATCTGAGCAGTTCTTC

J: TRBJ2-7
V: TRBV6-5
D: TRBD2
size: few
CDR3: CASIPRRGLVSEQYF
DNA: TGTGCCAGCATCCCCAGGAGGGGACTAGTAAGCGAGCAGTACTTC

J: TRBJ2-5
V: TRBV19
D: TRBD2
size: .
CDR3: CASSIITAGGSKETQYF
DNA: TGTGCCAGTAGTATTATCACAGCGGGGGGATCAAAAGAGACCCAGTACTTC

J: TRBJ2-5
V: TRBV7-8
D: .
size: .
CDR3: CASSKAAPNQETQYF
DNA: TGTGCCAGCAGCAAAGCGGCTCCGAACCAAGAGACCCAGTACTTC

J: TRBJ2-3
V: TRBV9
D: .
size: .
CDR3: CASSSSGTSTDTQYF
DNA: TGTGCCAGCAGCTCATCCGGGACTAGCACAGATACGCAGTATTTT

J: TRBJ1-2
V: TRBV19
D: .
size: .
CDR3: CASSIVAANYGYTF
DNA: TGTGCCAGTAGTATAGTGGCAGCTAACTATGGCTACACCTTC

J: TRBJ2-3
V: TRBV12-1
D: .
size: .
CDR3: CASSFAGLAGDPDTQYF
DNA: TGTGCCAGCAGCTTTGCAGGACTAGCGGGAGACCCAGATACGCAGTATTTT

J: TRBJ1-2
V: TRBV5-1
D: TRBD1
size: .
CDR3: CASSFAGGKGYTF
DNA: TGCGCCAGCAGCTTTGCAGGGGGCAAAGGCTACACCTTC

J: TRBJ2-2
V: TRBV5-1
D: TRBD2
size: .
CDR3: CASSFLAGETAGELFF
DNA: TGCGCCAGCAGCTTTTTAGCGGGAGAAACGGCGGGGGAGCTGTTTTTT

J: TRBJ2-7
V: TRBV18
D: TRBD1
size: .
CDR3: CASSPGTGGIYEQYF
DNA: TGTGCCAGCTCACCCGGGACAGGGGGCATCTACGAGCAGTACTTC

J: TRBJ1-2
V: TRBV21-1
D: .
size: .
CDR3: CASSKPNGGQGAPLVGYGYTF
DNA: TGTGCCAGCAGCAAACCGAACGGAGGGCAGGGGGCGCCGCTGGTGGGGTATGGCTACACCTTC

J: TRBJ2-7
V: TRBV5-4
D: .
size: .
CDR3: CASSRGTGVSYEQYF
DNA: TGTGCCAGCAGCCGGGGGACCGGGGTCTCCTACGAGCAGTACTTC

J: TRBJ2-7
V: TRBV4-1
D: .
size: .
CDR3: CASSHETGTRDEQYF
DNA: TGCGCCAGCAGCCATGAAACAGGGACCCGAGACGAGCAGTACTTC

J: TRBJ1-2
V: TRBV19
D: .
size: .
CDR3: CASSKGREGVAIHGYTF
DNA: TGTGCCAGTAGTAAAGGCAGAGAGGGGGTAGCTATTCATGGCTACACCTTC

J: TRBJ2-7
V: TRBV5-4
D: TRBD1
size: .
CDR3: CASSLVGTGSYEQYF
DNA: TGTGCCAGCAGCTTGGTCGGGACAGGGTCCTACGAGCAGTACTTC

J: TRBJ1-3
V: TRBV19
D: TRBD1
size: .
CDR3: CASSPWDSSGNTIYF
DNA: TGTGCCAGTAGTCCCTGGGACAGCTCTGGAAACACCATATATTTT

J: TRBJ2-5
V: TRBV2
D: .
size: .
CDR3: CASSDLGQGGETQYF
DNA: TGTGCCAGCAGTGATCTCGGACAGGGAGGGGAGACCCAGTACTTC

J: TRBJ1-5
V: TRBV15
D: .
size: few
CDR3: CATSKGTYYIPGSNQPQHF
DNA: TGTGCCACCAGCAAAGGGACATACTATATCCCGGGCAGCAATCAGCCCCAGCATTTT

J: TRBJ2-2
V: TRBV5-4
D: TRBD1
size: .
CDR3: CASSLEARGRTGELFF
DNA: TGTGCCAGCAGCTTGGAGGCCAGGGGGCGAACCGGGGAGCTGTTTTTT

J: TRBJ2-5
V: TRBV11-2
D: .
size: .
CDR3: CASSLAGGRGETQYF
DNA: TGTGCCAGCAGCTTAGCGGGGGGCCGGGGGGAGACCCAGTACTTC

J: TRBJ1-2
V: TRBV7-2
D: .
size: .
CDR3: CASSLAHGNGYTF
DNA: TGTGCCAGCAGCTTAGCGCACGGGAATGGCTACACCTTC

J: TRBJ1-5
V: TRBV4-1
D: TRBD1
size: .
CDR3: CASSPRQGLSNQPQHF
DNA: TGCGCCAGCAGCCCCCGACAGGGTTTAAGCAATCAGCCCCAGCATTTT

J: TRBJ2-7
V: TRBV11-2
D: TRBD1
size: .
CDR3: CASSSELGQQYEQYF
DNA: TGTGCCAGCAGCTCGGAGTTGGGACAGCAGTACGAGCAGTACTTC

J: TRBJ2-7
V: TRBV19
D: TRBD1
size: .
CDR3: CASSMTGDPSYEQYF
DNA: TGTGCCAGTAGTATGACAGGGGATCCGTCCTACGAGCAGTACTTC

J: TRBJ2-7
V: TRBV5-1
D: TRBD1
size: .
CDR3: CASSFGTDYEQYF
DNA: TGCGCCAGCAGCTTCGGGACAGACTACGAGCAGTACTTC

J: TRBJ2-3
V: TRBV9
D: .
size: .
CDR3: CASSVPAGALLTDTQYF
DNA: TGTGCCAGCAGCGTACCCGCGGGGGCCCTCCTCACAGATACGCAGTATTTT

J: TRBJ2-1
V: TRBV29-1
D: .
size: .
CDR3: CSVRVSYNEQFF
DNA: TGCAGCGTCAGGGTATCCTACAATGAGCAGTTCTTC

J: TRBJ2-1
V: TRBV7-9
D: TRBD2
size: .
CDR3: CARAPGLDGHEQFF
DNA: TGTGCCAGAGCTCCGGGACTAGACGGGCACGAGCAGTTCTTC

J: TRBJ1-2
V: TRBV2
D: TRBD1
size: .
CDR3: CASRDRDGYGYTF
DNA: TGTGCCAGCCGGGACAGGGACGGCTATGGCTACACCTTC

J: TRBJ2-7
V: TRBV5-6
D: TRBD2
size: .
CDR3: CASSLGVVSGWVYEQYF
DNA: TGTGCCAGCAGCTTAGGAGTGGTTAGCGGGTGGGTCTACGAGCAGTACTTC

J: TRBJ2-7
V: TRBV6-5
D: .
size: .
CDR3: CASSFSPPPYEQYF
DNA: TGTGCCAGCAGTTTTAGCCCGCCCCCCTACGAGCAGTACTTC

J: TRBJ2-7
V: TRBV7-2
D: TRBD2
size: .
CDR3: CASSPGLAVYEQYF
DNA: TGTGCCAGCAGCCCGGGACTAGCGGTCTACGAGCAGTACTTC

J: TRBJ1-5
V: TRBV28
D: .
size: .
CDR3: CASSVGTYSNQPQHF
DNA: TGTGCCAGCAGTGTGGGCACCTATAGCAATCAGCCCCAGCATTTT

J: TRBJ2-7
V: TRBV6-6
D: TRBD1
size: .
CDR3: CASSGQGDSEQYF
DNA: TGTGCCAGCTCCGGACAGGGAGACTCCGAGCAGTACTTC

J: TRBJ2-7
V: TRBV2
D: .
size: .
CDR3: CASSAGASFYEQYF
DNA: TGTGCCAGCAGTGCGGGAGCTTCTTTCTACGAGCAGTACTTC

J: TRBJ1-2
V: TRBV4-1
D: .
size: .
CDR3: CASSPREAGYYGYPF
DNA: TGCGCCAGCAGCCCTAGAGAGGCGGGGTACTATGGCTACCCCTTC

J: TRBJ2-7
V: TRBV6-5
D: .
size: .
CDR3: CASSYTSSYEQYF
DNA: TGTGCCAGCAGTTACACTAGCTCCTACGAGCAGTACTTC

J: TRBJ1-4
V: TRBV6-1
D: .
size: few
CDR3: CASSERDAGNEKLFF
DNA: TGTGCCAGCAGTGAACGGGACGCGGGGAATGAAAAACTGTTTTTT

J: TRBJ2-7
V: TRBV5-1
D: .
size: .
CDR3: CASSFFSSSYEQYF
DNA: TGCGCCAGCAGCTTCTTCTCGAGCTCCTACGAGCAGTACTTC

J: TRBJ1-2
V: TRBV19
D: .
size: .
CDR3: CASSIAGGSYTF
DNA: TGTGCCAGTAGTATAGCTGGGGGCAGCTACACCTTC

J: TRBJ2-7
V: TRBV30
D: .
size: .
CDR3: CAWSKDWRDEQYF
DNA: TGTGCCTGGAGTAAGGACTGGAGGGACGAGCAGTACTTC

J: TRBJ1-1
V: TRBV7-9
D: .
size: few
CDR3: CASSLVVGQPEAFF
DNA: TGTGCCAGCAGCTTAGTTGTAGGACAGCCAGAAGCTTTCTTT

J: TRBJ2-7
V: TRBV2
D: .
size: .
CDR3: CASSEAQGTYEQYF
DNA: TGTGCCAGCAGTGAAGCGCAGGGTACCTACGAGCAGTACTTC

J: TRBJ1-2
V: TRBV30
D: TRBD1
size: .
CDR3: CARDRDSGYANYGYTF
DNA: TGTGCCCGGGACCGGGACAGTGGATACGCTAACTATGGCTACACCTTC

J: TRBJ2-3
V: TRBV12-5
D: TRBD1
size: .
CDR3: CASGGTGTADTQYF
DNA: TGTGCTAGTGGTGGGACAGGGACGGCAGATACGCAGTATTTT

J: TRBJ2-7
V: TRBV30
D: .
size: .
CDR3: CAWSIRGASYEQYF
DNA: TGTGCCTGGAGTATCCGGGGGGCTTCCTACGAGCAGTACTTC

J: TRBJ2-1
V: TRBV28
D: TRBD2
size: .
CDR3: CASSQASGSQFF
DNA: TGTGCCAGCAGTCAAGCTAGCGGCAGTCAGTTCTTC

J: TRBJ2-6
V: TRBV9
D: TRBD1
size: .
CDR3: CASSFPGTGGPGANVLTF
DNA: TGTGCCAGCAGCTTCCCCGGGACAGGGGGCCCCGGGGCCAACGTCCTGACTTTC

J: TRBJ2-5
V: TRBV5-1
D: .
size: .
CDR3: CASSLVQGGQETQYF
DNA: TGCGCCAGCAGCTTGGTCCAGGGGGGCCAAGAGACCCAGTACTTC

J: TRBJ2-3
V: TRBV6-5
D: TRBD1
size: .
CDR3: CASSYYQGQGTDTQYF
DNA: TGTGCCAGCAGTTACTATCAGGGACAGGGCACAGATACGCAGTATTTT

J: TRBJ2-7
V: TRBV5-1
D: TRBD1
size: .
CDR3: CASSPQGQGHYEQYF
DNA: TGCGCCAGCAGCCCCCAAGGACAGGGCCACTACGAGCAGTACTTC

J: TRBJ2-3
V: TRBV5-6
D: .
size: .
CDR3: CASSLSRHRWTDTQYF
DNA: TGTGCCAGCAGCTTGTCCCGCCACAGATGGACAGATACGCAGTATTTT

J: TRBJ1-3
V: TRBV14
D: TRBD1
size: .
CDR3: CASNLPQYGTGPSFSGNTIYF
DNA: TGTGCCAGCAACCTACCTCAGTACGGGACAGGGCCATCATTCTCTGGAAACACCATATATTTT

J: TRBJ2-7
V: TRBV28
D: .
size: .
CDR3: CASSLIGESYEQYF
DNA: TGTGCCAGCAGTTTAATCGGGGAATCCTACGAGCAGTACTTC

J: TRBJ1-2
V: TRBV9
D: TRBD1
size: .
CDR3: CASSVAGNRGGEGYTF
DNA: TGTGCCAGCAGCGTAGCCGGTAACAGGGGGGGGGAAGGCTACACCTTC

J: TRBJ2-1
V: TRBV7-2
D: .
size: .
CDR3: CASSPRREGTGQFF
DNA: TGTGCCAGCAGCCCCAGACGAGAGGGGACTGGGCAGTTCTTC

J: TRBJ2-2
V: TRBV4-1
D: .
size: .
CDR3: CASSFRDTNTGELFF
DNA: TGCGCCAGCAGCTTCCGGGACACCAACACCGGGGAGCTGTTTTTT

J: TRBJ2-6
V: TRBV7-9
D: .
size: .
CDR3: CASSFGGANVLTF
DNA: TGTGCCAGCAGCTTCGGTGGGGCCAACGTCCTGACTTTC